The sequence of this T cell receptor (beta chain) was determined in a study of blood T cell repertoires in COVID-19. Study summary: Some COVID-19 samples were acute and others convalescent; all came from the United States, Italy and Spain. Sample material is recorded as cDNA or gDNA derived from T cells, B-cell-depleted T cells, or PBMCs.

The ends were cut back, 5 bases at V and 3 bases at J, with 19 bases in the middle. The length of the CDR3 is 16 residues. In germline, CDR1 is LGHDT, CDR2 YNNKEL (reference sequence). Sequencing was performed with immunoSEQ multiplex PCR; in TCRdb, only in-frame clones are kept and a portion is missing. The sample contains roughly 260,000 clones, 80% to 90% of which appear only once. The clonotype was recovered from a woman in her thirties or forties with acute or convalescent COVID-19. This chain uses TRBV3-1 (or the pseudogene TRBV3-2) with TRBJ1-1; a weak D match, TRBD1 (5 bases). Sequenced input: peripheral blood. The CDR3 DNA follows: TGTGCCAGCAGCTCAACCCCGCGGGGGGTCGACACTGAAGCTTTCTTT. Translating it yields CASSSTPRGVDTEAFF.